This section outlines one T cell receptor beta chain sequence together with its context. The data derive from a study of blood T cell repertoires in COVID-19. Across the study: Acute-phase and convalescent COVID-19 samples originated in the United States, Italy and Spain. In each case, the material was cDNA or gDNA derived from T cells, B-cell-depleted T cells, or PBMCs.

This CDR3 spans 15 amino acids. The trim removed 4 bases at V and 6 bases at J, leaving 11 bases unmatched. The germline V gene has CDR1 SGHTA and CDR2 FQGNSA. In the original analysis: Amplification from reference gene primers served as the basis for estimated nucleated cell counts. Repertoires were generated with immunoSEQ multiplex PCR, while TCRdb's copy carries only in-frame clones and drops some. The V and J calls and clone size are taken from that table; D and trimming were inferred from the DNA. Of about 150,000 clones in the sample, roughly 87% were seen once. Exposed study participants had met a COVID-19 case within 2 weeks before entry.

The V call is TRBV7-2, the J call TRBJ2-7; 8 bases map to TRBD1. The sample consisted of PBMCs or T cells enriched from blood (not recorded which). This TCR was sampled from a woman aged 35 to 49 who had been exposed to COVID-19. The CDR3 DNA reads TGTGCCAGCAGCTCCCCGGGGACAGGACGAACCGAGCAGTACTTC. Protein sequence: CASSSPGTGRTEQYF.